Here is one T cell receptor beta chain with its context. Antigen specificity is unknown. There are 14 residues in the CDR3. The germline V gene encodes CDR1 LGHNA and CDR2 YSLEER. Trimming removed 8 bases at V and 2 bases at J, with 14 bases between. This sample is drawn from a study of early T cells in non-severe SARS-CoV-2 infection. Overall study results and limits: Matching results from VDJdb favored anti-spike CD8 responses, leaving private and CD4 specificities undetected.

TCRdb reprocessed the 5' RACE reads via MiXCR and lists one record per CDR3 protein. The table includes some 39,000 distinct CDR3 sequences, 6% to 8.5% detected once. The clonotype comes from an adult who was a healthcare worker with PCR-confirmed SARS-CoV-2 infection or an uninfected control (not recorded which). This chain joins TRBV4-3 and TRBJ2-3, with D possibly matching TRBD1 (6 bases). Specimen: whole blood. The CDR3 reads CASSVGGFTDTQYF. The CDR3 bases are TGCGCCAGCTCTGTTGGGGGCTTCACAGATACGCAGTATTTT.